Here is one T cell receptor (beta chain) with its context. This entry comes from a study of OX40 agonist ivuxolimab in advanced cancers. Overall study: Ivuxolimab was administered intravenously to patients at 0.01 to 10 mg/kg every 2 weeks.

The germline V gene encodes CDR1 MNHNS and CDR2 SASEGT. V gave up 3 bases and J gave up 0 bases, with 8 bases separating them. This CDR3 spans 14 amino acids. Assay used: immunoSEQ multiplex PCR; TCRdb lists only in-frame clones, some missing. The repertoire includes 65,000 to 80,000 clones, about four fifths of them detected once, and 0.5% to 0.65% sits in the top ten. The chain uses TRBV6-1 and TRBJ1-1, with D possibly TRBD1 on 5 matching bases. The input for sequencing was CD4+ or CD8+ T cells sorted from blood, taken in a trial of the OX40 agonist ivuxolimab. The TCR was taken from an adult with an advanced solid tumor such as melanoma, head and neck, liver or kidney cancer. CDR3 coding DNA: TGTGCCAGCAGTGATCGGGGGGTGAACACTGAAGCTTTCTTT. Protein product: CASSDRGVNTEAFF.